This TCR beta chain emerged from a study of naive and memory T cell subsets. Overall study findings and caveats: TCR counts from RNA may reflect activation-linked expression changes.

An equimolar mix of two oligonucleotides served as the beta constant-region primer for TRBC1 and TRBC2. The ligated cDNA underwent four PCR rounds using SP2 and nested alpha and beta constant-region primers. TCRdb ran MiXCR on the UMI-ligation and nested PCR reads and lists one entry per CDR3 protein. The data contain roughly 130,000 distinct CDR3 sequences, 35% to 45% of them seen just once; the ten biggest clones take up approximately 0.9%. V was clipped by 0 bases and J by 0 bases, with 12 bases between them. Germline V gene data show CDR1 as SQVTM and CDR2 as ANQGSEA. The length of the CDR3 is 16 residues. This clonotype appeared a few times. Its antigen is still unknown. After CD4 positive bead selection, the CD4-negative fraction gave CD8 T cells.

Input material: central memory CD4+ T cells from blood. This sequence joins TRBV29-1 and TRBJ1-3; TRBD1 might be the D (5 bases). The source of this sequence is a human donor in good health. The CDR3 nucleotides read TGCAGCGTTGAAGATCGACAGTCGAACTCTGGAAACACCATATATTTT. This translates into CSVEDRQSNSGNTIYF.